A single sample is the source of the 20 T cell receptor beta chains below, sequenced in a study of blood T cell repertoires in COVID-19 (dated by TCRdb to 2018 to 2021). Library generation was performed with the immunoSEQ multiplex PCR assay. The clones in this table, taken by TCRdb from immuneACCESS, are in-frame only. Not every clone is retained; where verified, under half of the shortfall comes from an unresolved V gene, and the cause of the rest is unknown. This sample gives about 160,000 clones in total; under 90% of them show up just once. The top ten constitute roughly a tenth of the sample. The sequenced sample consisted of peripheral blood. The receptors originated from a woman older than 75 with active or convalescent COVID-19.

The chain is built from TRBV14 and TRBJ2-1; TRBD2 matches 10 bases. The CDR3 contains 16 residues. V gave up 4 bases and J gave up 7 bases; unmatched junction bases: 10. From germline, CDR1 is SGHDN and CDR2 FVKESK. The CDR3 is CASSPGLAILGNEQFF. In DNA, the CDR3 is TGTGCCAGCAGCCCGGGACTAGCGATTTTAGGTAATGAGCAGTTCTTC. Full variable domain (remainder filled in from reference TRBV14 and TRBJ2-1): EAGVTQFPSHSVIEKGQTVTLRCDPISGHDNLYWYRRVMGKEIKFLLHFVKESKQDESGMPNNRFLAERTGGTYSTLKVQPAELEDSGVYFCASSPGLAILGNEQFFGPGTRLTVL.

The chain carries TRBV5-1 and TRBJ2-3; TRBD1 might be the D (5 bases). CDR3 length: 13 amino acids. Germline CDR1 reads SGHRS; CDR2 reads YFSETQ. Trimming stripped 3 bases from V and 2 bases from J, with 7 bases between. The CDR3 bases are TGCGCCAGCAGCTCGACAGTCACAGATACGCAGTATTTT. Amino acids: CASSSTVTDTQYF.

The chain carries TRBV6-5 and TRBJ2-7; TRBD1 matches at 10 bases. This CDR3 contains 14 residues. The J segment lost 2 bases and the V segment lost 6 bases, leaving 4 bases of the junction unmatched. Per the germline V gene, CDR1 is MNHEY and CDR2 is SVGAGI. The CDR3 loop is CASRYGQGAYEQYF. The CDR3 nucleotides are TGTGCCAGCAGATATGGACAGGGGGCCTACGAGCAGTACTTC.

The genes are TRBV6-6 and TRBJ1-1; unclear D gene. V was trimmed by 5 bases and J by 1 base, leaving 17 bases between them. The CDR3 contains 16 residues. Germline assignment: CDR1 MNHNY and CDR2 SVGAGI (reference sequence). The CDR3 loop reads CASSPSGVGRNTEAFF. The CDR3 region has the DNA TGTGCCAGCAGTCCAAGTGGGGTCGGGAGGAACACTGAAGCTTTCTTT.

The V call is TRBV9, the J call TRBJ2-7; 12 bases agree with TRBD2. Trimming took 2 bases from V and 3 from J; bases not matched to a gene: 6. CDR1 is SGDLS, CDR2 YYNGEE, per germline. CDR3 length: 16 amino acids. CDR3 protein: CASSVSGTSGYYEQYF. Here the CDR3 DNA reads TGTGCCAGCAGCGTTTCCGGGACTAGCGGGTACTACGAGCAGTACTTC.

The chain uses TRBV24-1 and TRBJ1-1, with TRBD1 matching over 7 bases. CDR3 size: 15 residues. Trimming took 8 bases from V and 0 from J; bases not matched to a gene: 8. Germline loops: CDR1 KGHDR, CDR2 SFDVKD. In DNA form, the CDR3 reads TGTGCCACCATTCCCAGGGGGGATATGAACACTGAAGCTTTCTTT. Translating it yields CATIPRGDMNTEAFF.

V usage is TRBV19 and J usage is TRBJ2-1, with D possibly TRBD2 on 7 matching bases. Germline V gene data show CDR1 as LNHDA and CDR2 as SQIVND (reference sequence). V was clipped by 6 bases and J by 7 bases, with 19 bases between them. The CDR3 covers 15 residues. CDR3 region: CASSLGGGAKNEQFF. CDR3 DNA: TGTGCCAGTAGCCTGGGAGGGGGAGCGAAGAATGAGCAGTTCTTC.

This clone showed up just a few times. The chain recombines TRBV9 with TRBJ1-2; possible D gene TRBD1, 5 bases. Per the germline V gene, CDR1 is SGDLS and CDR2 is YYNGEE. V was shortened by 2 bases and J by 4 bases, with 15 bases between the two germline ends. This CDR3 has 15 amino acids. CDR3 bases: TGTGCCAGCAGCGTTCAGTCTCGGGGGATCTATGGCTACACCTTC. This gives the protein CASSVQSRGIYGYTF.

The J gene is TRBJ2-7, the V gene TRBV28, with 7 bases identical to TRBD2. The J segment lost 6 bases and the V segment lost 10 bases, leaving 15 bases of the junction unmatched. In germline, CDR1 is MDHEN, CDR2 SYDVKM. The CDR3 runs to 14 residues. The CDR3 sequence is CATLTGTREGEQYF. Here the CDR3 DNA reads TGTGCCACCCTGACGGGGACCAGGGAGGGCGAGCAGTACTTC.

The sample holds a few counts of this clone. The chain combines TRBV28 with TRBJ1-5, with D possibly TRBD1 on 5 matching bases. The CDR3 loop spans 18 amino acids. The V gene's germline CDR1 is MDHEN and CDR2 SYDVKM. The germline V and J ends were trimmed by 2 bases and 3 bases, with 20 bases remaining between them. The CDR3 loop reads CASSLIRRASGDNQPQHF. Written as DNA, the CDR3 is TGTGCCAGCAGTTTAATCCGCAGGGCCTCGGGGGACAATCAGCCCCAGCATTTT.

The J gene is TRBJ1-5, the V gene TRBV28; a possible D gene is TRBD1 (5 bases). V was cut by 3 bases and J by 0 bases, with 9 bases left in between. CDR1 MDHEN and CDR2 SYDVKM come from the germline V gene. This CDR3 contains 15 residues. The CDR3 here is CASSFGGVSNQPQHF. DNA for the CDR3: TGTGCCAGCAGTTTCGGAGGGGTTAGCAATCAGCCCCAGCATTTT.

The chain links TRBV19 to TRBJ1-1; 7 bases are a match to TRBD1. The CDR3 loop spans 11 amino acids. Germline trimming cut 10 bases from V and 6 bases from J; bases unmatched to any gene: 5. Per germline, CDR1 LNHDA and CDR2 SQIVND (reference sequence). CDR3 protein: CATITGAEAFF. Written as DNA, the CDR3 is TGTGCCACCATCACAGGGGCTGAAGCTTTCTTT.

This chain links TRBV2 with TRBJ2-3; 8 bases match TRBD2. Germline values: CDR1 SNHLY, CDR2 FYNNEI. V lost 1 base, J lost 1 base, and 4 bases stayed unmatched. The length of the CDR3 is 16 residues. CDR3 DNA: TGTGCCAGCAGTGAAGAGGGCGGGGGGCGCACAGATACGCAGTATTTT. Its translation: CASSEEGGGRTDTQYF. The variable domain in full, completed from reference TRBV2 and TRBJ2-3, reads EPEVTQTPSHQVTQMGQEVILRCVPISNHLYFYWYRQILGQKVEFLVSFYNNEISEKSEIFDDQFSVERPDGSNFTLKIRSTKLEDSAMYFCASSEEGGGRTDTQYFGPGTRLTVL.

The chain joins TRBV2 to TRBJ2-7; D call uncertain. Per germline, CDR1 SNHLY and CDR2 FYNNEI. The V end lost 4 bases, the J end lost 3 bases, and 7 bases lay between the germline ends. CDR3 size: 12 residues. The DNA of the CDR3 is TGTGCCAGCAGTGGAGACATCTACGAGCAGTACTTC. Protein product: CASSGDIYEQYF.

The chain joins TRBV6-5 to TRBJ2-7; the D gene is possibly TRBD2 (6 bases). V lost 7 bases, J lost 3 bases, and 19 bases lay in between. This CDR3 is built from 15 residues. Germline-derived CDR1 and CDR2 are MNHEY and SVGAGI. In DNA form, the CDR3 reads TGTGCCAGCACCTCACCGGGGGATCGGTACTACGAGCAGTACTTC. Translated: CASTSPGDRYYEQYF.

V gene TRBV9 combines with J gene TRBJ1-1; tentative D call: TRBD1 (6 bases). The CDR3 loop spans 16 amino acids. V was cut by 7 bases and J by 0 bases, with 19 bases left in between. Per the germline V gene, CDR1 is SGDLS and CDR2 is YYNGEE. CDR3 in amino acids: CASAPGGGHLNTEAFF. For the CDR3, the DNA is TGTGCCAGCGCCCCGGGGGGGGGACACTTGAACACTGAAGCTTTCTTT.

This rearrangement joins TRBV10-1 to TRBJ2-2, with TRBD2 identical over 11 bases. V was clipped by 0 bases and J by 5 bases; unmatched bases: 5. CDR3 length equals 17 residues. Germline V lookup: CDR1 WNHNN, CDR2 SYGVQD (reference sequence). For the CDR3, the DNA is TGCGCCAGCAGTGAGTCTGAACTAGCGGGAGAAACCGGGGAGCTGTTTTTT. This sequence encodes CASSESELAGETGELFF.

The gene calls are TRBV3-1 (or the pseudogene TRBV3-2) and TRBJ1-6; D remains ambiguous. Germline assignment: CDR1 LGHDT and CDR2 YNNKEL (reference sequence). The length of the CDR3 is 14 residues. V was trimmed by 0 bases and J by 9 bases, leaving 9 bases between them. CDR3 amino acids: CASSQEGAISPLHF. The DNA for the CDR3 is TGTGCCAGCAGCCAAGAGGGAGCGATTTCACCCCTCCACTTT.

The sample holds a few counts of this clone. The rearrangement joins TRBV6-1 to TRBJ2-5, with a possible D match to TRBD2 (6 bases). In germline, CDR1 is MNHNS, CDR2 SASEGT. This CDR3 spans 15 amino acids. The V gene lost 2 bases and the J gene lost 5 bases, with 15 bases spanning the gap. CDR3 DNA sequence: TGTGCCAGCAGTGAAATGTGGGGAGGATGGGAGACCCAGTACTTC. This encodes CASSEMWGGWETQYF.

The chain employs TRBV18 and TRBJ2-1; 10 bases fit TRBD2. This CDR3 has 18 amino acids. CDR1 and CDR2 (germline): KGHSH, LQKENI. V dropped 2 bases and J dropped 4; count of bases not matched to a gene: 11. The CDR3 loop is CASSPILQAGGSYNEQFF. The DNA of the CDR3 is TGTGCCAGCTCACCAATCTTACAAGCGGGAGGGTCATACAATGAGCAGTTCTTC.